These T cell receptor beta chains were read from a single sample in a study of CD8 T cells in Susac syndrome. MiXCR was run by TCRdb on the immunoSEQ multiplex PCR reads, yielding one entry per CDR3 protein. The table records some 130,000 distinct CDR3 sequences, 85% to 95% of them present only once. The sequenced sample consisted of CD8+ T cells from PBMCs. These receptors originate from a human donor with Susac syndrome. CDR3s include the opening cysteine and the closing phenylalanine or tryptophan. The D gene is left open where the match is weak. Size is stated for part of the rows, as once, few or many counts, or as a class when the clone is expanded.

clone size	V gene	D gene	J gene	CDR3 protein	CDR3 DNA
.	TRBV4-1	TRBD2	TRBJ2-1	CASSPPGAGGGNEQFF	TGCGCCAGCAGCCCTCCCGGGGCGGGAGGCGGCAATGAGCAGTTCTTC
.	TRBV14	.	TRBJ2-1	CASSPPVGNEQFF	TGTGCCAGCAGCCCCCCAGTCGGCAATGAGCAGTTCTTC
.	TRBV7-9	TRBD1	TRBJ1-1	CASSTDRANTEAFF	TGTGCCAGCAGCACGGACAGGGCGAACACTGAAGCTTTCTTT
.	TRBV7-8	.	TRBJ2-7	CASSLPPMAGTYEQYF	TGTGCCAGCAGCTTACCCCCAATGGCAGGGACCTACGAGCAGTACTTC
.	TRBV12-3/TRBV12-4	.	TRBJ1-2	CASSQGSSGYTF	TGTGCCAGCAGCCAGGGGAGTTCGGGCTACACCTTC
.	TRBV5-1	TRBD1	TRBJ2-5	CASSGGTGEETQYF	TGCGCCAGCAGCGGAGGGACAGGGGAGGAGACCCAGTACTTC
once	TRBV20-1	.	TRBJ2-7	CSANDIRLNEQYF	TGCAGTGCTAATGACATCAGACTAAACGAGCAGTACTTC
.	TRBV7-6	TRBD1	TRBJ1-2	CAGTPGQDYGYTF	TGTGCCGGGACTCCGGGACAGGACTATGGCTACACCTTC
.	TRBV30	.	TRBJ1-5	CAWSTGQGGQPQHF	TGTGCCTGGAGTACGGGGCAGGGCGGCCAGCCCCAGCATTTT
.	TRBV5-4	.	TRBJ2-3	CASSTQEVADTQYF	TGTGCCAGCAGCACCCAGGAGGTTGCAGATACGCAGTATTTT
.	TRBV19	.	TRBJ1-5	CASSQPNNQPQHF	TGTGCCAGTAGTCAACCTAATAATCAGCCCCAGCATTTT
.	TRBV29-1	.	TRBJ1-2	CSVGSGGYGYTF	TGCAGCGTTGGTTCAGGAGGCTATGGCTACACCTTC
.	TRBV20-1	.	TRBJ2-1	CSASRLERTTYNEQFF	TGCAGTGCTAGTCGACTGGAGCGGACGACCTACAATGAGCAGTTCTTC
.	TRBV9	.	TRBJ1-2	CASSVAGANYGYTF	TGTGCCAGCAGCGTGGCAGGAGCTAACTATGGCTACACCTTC
.	TRBV4-1	TRBD1	TRBJ2-7	CASSPSDTGGYEQYF	TGCGCCAGCAGCCCGAGTGATACAGGGGGCTACGAGCAGTACTTC
.	TRBV4-1	.	TRBJ2-5	CASSQEGGAMAQYF	TGCGCCAGCAGCCAAGAAGGGGGGGCGATGGCCCAGTACTTC
.	TRBV6-6	.	TRBJ1-1	CASSYKTVDEAFF	TGTGCCAGCAGTTACAAGACCGTTGATGAAGCTTTCTTT
.	TRBV4-1	.	TRBJ1-5	CASSQAGQPQHF	TGCGCCAGCAGCCAAGCGGGTCAGCCCCAGCATTTT
.	TRBV27	.	TRBJ1-1	CASSLSWSWNTEAFF	TGTGCCAGCAGTTTAAGTTGGAGTTGGAACACTGAAGCTTTCTTT
.	TRBV29-1	.	TRBJ1-4	CSVLNDEKLFF	TGCAGCGTTTTAAACGATGAAAAACTGTTTTTT
.	TRBV13	.	TRBJ2-7	CASSDRREGEDYEQYF	TGTGCCAGCAGCGACCGCCGGGAAGGGGAGGACTACGAGCAGTACTTC
.	TRBV28	TRBD1	TRBJ2-1	CASSRDRGLNEQFF	TGTGCCAGCAGTCGGGACAGGGGGCTTAATGAGCAGTTCTTC
.	TRBV15	.	TRBJ2-1	CATSRTRGYEQFF	TGTGCCACCAGCAGGACCCGTGGTTATGAGCAGTTCTTC
.	TRBV18	.	TRBJ2-2	CASSPYGNTGELFF	TGTGCCAGCTCACCTTACGGGAACACCGGGGAGCTGTTTTTT
.	TRBV30	.	TRBJ1-2	CAWMGVPERGDYGYTF	TGTGCCTGGATGGGGGTACCCGAGAGGGGGGACTATGGCTACACCTTC
.	TRBV7-2	TRBD1	TRBJ1-2	CASSRRQGDPYGYTF	TGTGCCAGCAGCCGCCGACAGGGTGACCCCTATGGCTACACCTTC